The 22 T cell receptor beta chains below were found in one sample sequenced in a study of blood T cell repertoires in COVID-19. Generated by immunoSEQ multiplex PCR, the TCRdb table keeps only in-frame clones and is missing some. Of 130,000 to 150,000 clones in the sample, roughly 80% were seen once. Sequencing used peripheral blood. The receptors originated from a human donor with acute or convalescent COVID-19. The donor label of this sample is uncertain.

The J gene is TRBJ2-7, the V gene TRBV3-1 (or the pseudogene TRBV3-2), with D tentatively TRBD2 (5 bases). This CDR3 is 13 amino acids long. The germline V gene encodes CDR1 LGHDT and CDR2 YNNKEL (reference sequence). Deletions cut 8 bases from V and 4 bases from J, with 15 bases between. This CDR3 reads CASSDARGYEQYV. Written as DNA, the CDR3 is TGTGCCAGCTCGGATGCTCGCGGGTACGAGCAGTACGTC.

The rearrangement joins TRBV24-1 to TRBJ1-5; D remains ambiguous. The V gene lost 4 bases and the J gene lost 7 bases, with 13 bases spanning the gap. The CDR3 runs 14 residues. The germline gives CDR1 KGHDR, CDR2 SFDVKD. This CDR3 reads CATSEFGEGQPQHF. CDR3 coding DNA: TGTGCCACCAGTGAATTCGGGGAAGGCCAGCCCCAGCATTTT.

As concerns this clone: One end of the junction varies from germline; a read error may be responsible. This chain's CDR3 is CASSLDRQNNSPLHF. CDR3 nucleotides: TGCGCCAGCAGTTTGGACCGACAGAATAATTCACCCCTCCACTTT. V and J are TRBV5-1 and TRBJ1-6; a weak D match, TRBD1 (5 bases). In germline, CDR1 is SGHRS, CDR2 YFSETQ. The CDR3 covers 15 residues.

This clone has just one count. The CDR3 coding sequence is TGTGCCAGCAGCTTAGCGAGGGCAGGGGCTAGCAATCAGCCCCAGCATTTT. Residues: CASSLARAGASNQPQHF. The gene calls are TRBV7-9 and TRBJ1-5; TRBD1 might be the D (6 bases). Germline values: CDR1 SEHNR, CDR2 FQNEAQ (reference sequence). There are 17 residues in the CDR3. The V end was cut by 0 bases, the J end by 0 bases, with 12 bases between.

V is TRBV5-1 and J is TRBJ1-4; D remains ambiguous. The V end was cut by 3 bases, the J end by 1 base, with 7 bases between. CDR1 and CDR2 (germline): SGHRS, YFSETQ. The length of the CDR3 is 14 residues. The CDR3 nucleotides are TGCGCCAGCAGCTCGGCAGGAACTAATGAAAAACTGTTTTTT. This encodes CASSSAGTNEKLFF.

The J gene is TRBJ2-1, the V gene TRBV27, with 11 positions matching TRBD2. Germline CDR1 is MNHEY and CDR2 is SMNVEV (reference sequence). Trimming removed 5 bases from V and 7 bases from J; junction bases left unmatched: 16. The CDR3 has 18 residues. Here the CDR3 DNA reads TGTGCCAGCAGTCCCCTTTTGAATATAGCGGGGGGGCAGAATGAGCAGTTCTTC. Its protein is CASSPLLNIAGGQNEQFF.

This chain uses TRBV2 with TRBJ1-1; the match to TRBD1 covers 7 bases. This CDR3 is 14 amino acids long. V was pared by 7 bases and J by 1 base, with 6 bases of the junction left unmatched. Looked up from germline, CDR1 is SNHLY and CDR2 is FYNNEI. CDR3 amino acids: CASNFQGENTEAFF. CDR3 sequence (DNA): TGTGCCAGCAATTTCCAGGGGGAGAACACTGAAGCTTTCTTT.

This chain connects TRBV12-3 or TRBV12-4 to TRBJ1-1; D not certain. The CDR3 consists of 13 residues. V lost 1 base and J lost 7, with 10 bases in between. The CDR3 loop is CASSLGIAYEAFF. CDR3 DNA: TGTGCCAGCAGTTTAGGGATAGCGTATGAAGCTTTCTTT.

V is TRBV7-8 and J is TRBJ2-3, with D possibly TRBD2 on 6 matching bases. Deletions cut 5 bases from V and 3 bases from J, with 15 bases between. Germline assignment: CDR1 SGHVS and CDR2 FQNEAQ. The CDR3 extends over 15 amino acids. The CDR3 coding sequence is TGTGCCAGCAGCCCCCAGGGAGGTTGGACAGATACGCAGTATTTT. It encodes CASSPQGGWTDTQYF.

The rearrangement uses TRBV11-2 and TRBJ2-5; TRBD2 matches at 7 bases. V was clipped by 6 bases and J by 5 bases; unmatched bases: 9. This CDR3 spans 14 amino acids. Germline CDR1 is SGHAT and CDR2 is FQNNGV. The CDR3 reads CASSLWGGMETQYF. DNA for the CDR3: TGTGCCAGCAGTTTGTGGGGGGGGATGGAGACCCAGTACTTC.

This clone appeared a single time. The chain combines TRBV30 with TRBJ1-5; D is possibly TRBD1 (5 bases). With 0 bases removed from V and 4 bases from J, the gap between germline ends came to 13 bases. The CDR3 is made up of 15 amino acids. Germline CDR1 GTSNPN, CDR2 SVGIG (reference sequence). The CDR3 DNA sequence: TGTGCCTGGAGTGTAGCGGGGCTCAGGAATCAGCCCCAGCATTTT. It is translated as CAWSVAGLRNQPQHF.

The J gene is TRBJ2-3, the V gene TRBV13, with TRBD2 matching over 7 bases. The V and J ends lost 3 bases and 5 bases, in that order; junction bases with no gene match: 14. Germline loops: CDR1 PRHDT, CDR2 FYEKMQ (reference sequence). The CDR3 length is 17 residues. CDR3 loop: CASSFRSKRGILDTQYF. Written as DNA, the CDR3 is TGTGCCAGCAGCTTTCGTTCGAAGCGGGGAATCTTAGATACGCAGTATTTT.

The chain couples TRBV10-3 to TRBJ1-1; D remains unclear. Trimming took 0 bases from V and 5 from J, leaving 13 bases between them. CDR3 length: 15 amino acids. Germline V gene data show CDR1 as ENHRY and CDR2 as SYGVKD. CDR3 region: CAISESGKGRTEAFF. The CDR3 DNA follows: TGTGCCATCAGTGAGTCGGGGAAAGGGAGGACTGAAGCTTTCTTT.

This rearrangement joins TRBV3-1 (or the pseudogene TRBV3-2) to TRBJ2-1; weak D call: TRBD2 (7 bases). This CDR3 is built from 13 residues. V was pared by 5 bases and J by 5 bases, with 10 bases between. Germline V CDR1 and CDR2: LGHDT, YNNKEL (reference sequence). The CDR3 sequence is CASSGGAHNEQFF. In nucleotides, the CDR3 is TGTGCCAGCAGCGGGGGGGCCCACAATGAGCAGTTCTTC.

The genes are TRBV5-6 and TRBJ2-3; D possibly corresponds to TRBD1 (6 bases). CDR1 is SGHDT, CDR2 YYEEEE, per germline. Between the trimmed V and J ends, which lost 3 bases and 0 bases, there was a span of 11 bases. The CDR3 contains 15 residues. The CDR3 region is CASSYTGQSTDTQYF. In nucleotides, the CDR3 is TGTGCCAGCAGCTACACGGGACAAAGCACAGATACGCAGTATTTT.

The rearrangement links TRBV3-1 (or the pseudogene TRBV3-2) to TRBJ1-5, with D perhaps matching TRBD1 (5 bases). Germline CDR1 and CDR2: LGHDT and YNNKEL (reference sequence). There are 13 residues in the CDR3. V dropped 1 base and J dropped 6 bases, with 7 bases sitting between them. The CDR3 coding sequence is TGTGCCAGCAGCCAAGGGGGGGGTCAGCCCCAGCATTTT. Translation gives CASSQGGGQPQHF.

The chain carries TRBV25-1 and TRBJ1-2; perhaps TRBD1 as D (5 bases). The V end was cut by 0 bases, the J end by 2 bases, with 13 bases between. The CDR3 is 16 amino acids. Per germline, CDR1 MGHDK and CDR2 SYGVNS. In DNA form, the CDR3 reads TGTGCCAGCAGTGAATATCAGGGCACCGAGAACTATGGCTACACCTTC. Residues: CASSEYQGTENYGYTF.

This chain joins TRBV6-6 and TRBJ1-2; 7 positions match TRBD1. J gave up 3 bases and V 6 bases, and 7 bases lay outside the gene matches. CDR3 length equals 14 residues. The V gene's germline CDR1 is MNHNY and CDR2 SVGAGI (reference sequence). CDR3 in amino acids: CASRRDSQDYGYTF. DNA for the CDR3: TGTGCCAGCAGGAGGGACAGCCAAGACTATGGCTACACCTTC.

This clone was seen a single time. The CDR3 region is CASKYKGTGYEKLFF. CDR3 DNA sequence: TGTGCCAGTAAATATAAGGGGACAGGGTATGAAAAACTGTTTTTT. The genes are TRBV19 and TRBJ1-4; 9 nucleotides agree with TRBD1. CDR1 is LNHDA, CDR2 SQIVND, per germline (reference sequence). V trimming: 7 bases; J trimming: 6 bases; junction bases outside the gene matches: 9. The CDR3 is 15 amino acids.

Points on this clone: At one boundary the junction diverges from the germline segment, which might be a read error. V is TRBV5-1 and J is TRBJ1-1; the match to TRBD1 covers 8 bases. Germline values: CDR1 SGHRS, CDR2 YFSETQ. This CDR3 contains 14 residues. As DNA, the CDR3 is TGCGCCAGCTGCTTGACAGGGGTAAGGACTGAAGCTTTCTTT. Translating gives CASCLTGVRTEAFF.

V and J are TRBV5-1 and TRBJ1-2; 8 nucleotides align to TRBD1. Germline-derived CDR1 and CDR2 are SGHRS and YFSETQ. The CDR3 is 15 residues long. V lost 4 bases, J lost 4 bases, and 9 bases stayed unmatched. The CDR3 loop reads CASSPGTGVSYGYTF. The DNA for the CDR3 is TGCGCCAGCAGCCCAGGGACAGGAGTGAGCTATGGCTACACCTTC.

This chain uses TRBV18 with TRBJ1-6, with unresolved D. There are 12 residues in the CDR3. Trimming took 6 bases from V and 7 from J, leaving 7 bases between them. CDR1 and CDR2 (germline): KGHSH, LQKENI. The DNA of the CDR3 is TGTGCCAGCTCTCTTAGAAATTCACCCCTCCACTTT. Translation: CASSLRNSPLHF.